One and the same sample provided the 17 T cell receptor beta chains below, sequenced in a study of shared clonotypes between healthy human individuals. Naivety among CD8 cells was defined by CD45RO negativity and positive CCR7 selection, thereby excluding terminally differentiated effector memory CD45RA+ cells. Only in-frame clones appear in the TCRdb table, and some are missing; sequencing was by immunoSEQ multiplex PCR. The data show some 2,100,000 clones, roughly 91% seen once. Source material: naive CD8+ T cells from PBMCs. The receptors were gathered from a man aged 18 to 35 in good health. Some clones in this sample may be carry-over from other donors' samples.

The V and J genes are TRBV29-1 and TRBJ2-7; TRBD1 agrees at 11 bases. V lost 7 bases and J lost 6; bases outside the gene matches: 5. CDR1 SQVTM and CDR2 ANQGSEA come from the germline V gene. The CDR3 length is 12 residues. The CDR3 nucleotides read TGCAGCGGGGCCGGGACAGGGGGCGAGCAGTACTTC. Residues: CSGAGTGGEQYF.

The chain employs TRBV12-5 and TRBJ2-7; 10 bases map to TRBD1. Germline V gives CDR1 LGHNT, CDR2 FRNRAP. CDR3 length: 15 residues. V was pared by 1 base and J by 3 bases, with 3 bases of the junction left unmatched. The CDR3 sequence is CASGLGQGAVYEQYF. CDR3 sequence (DNA): TGTGCTAGTGGTTTGGGACAGGGGGCGGTCTACGAGCAGTACTTC.

This clone was counted only a few times. Other DNA sequences from this sample encode an identical CDR3 as well. The CDR3 sequence is CASSLAGGNTGELFF. The CDR3 DNA sequence: TGTGCCAGCAGCTTAGCGGGTGGAAACACCGGGGAGCTGTTTTTT. V is TRBV7-3 and J is TRBJ2-2, with D maybe TRBD2 (5 bases). The germline gives CDR1 SGHTA, CDR2 FQGTGA. This CDR3 is 15 amino acids long. Trimming shortened V by 2 bases and J by 2 bases, and 9 bases separated the two germline ends.

For this clone: Other DNA sequences within the sample encode an identical CDR3. The chain combines TRBV29-1 with TRBJ1-2; D gene uncertain. CDR1 and CDR2 (germline): SQVTM, ANQGSEA. The CDR3 runs 12 residues. With 4 bases removed from V and 4 bases from J, the gap between germline ends came to 10 bases. CDR3 DNA sequence: TGCAGCGTTGTGGGCGGATCCTATGGCTACACCTTC. It yields the protein CSVVGGSYGYTF.

The chain carries TRBV7-9 and TRBJ1-2; 9 bases map to TRBD1. CDR1 is SEHNR, CDR2 FQNEAQ, per germline (reference sequence). V lost 1 base, J lost 4 bases, and 4 bases stayed unmatched. The CDR3 runs to 15 residues. CDR3 DNA sequence: TGTGCCAGCAGCTTAGTAGGGGACAGGGCCTATGGCTACACCTTC. This encodes CASSLVGDRAYGYTF.

The rearrangement links TRBV27 to TRBJ2-3; no clear D gene. The V end was cut by 4 bases, the J end by 2 bases, with 4 bases between. This CDR3 has 12 residues. The germline V gene has CDR1 MNHEY and CDR2 SMNVEV (reference sequence). CDR3 amino acids: CASSSDTDTQYF. CDR3 sequence (DNA): TGTGCCAGCAGTTCCGACACAGATACGCAGTATTTT.

V gene TRBV11-2 combines with J gene TRBJ2-7, with D unclear. The CDR3 length is 13 residues. The V and J ends lost 4 bases and 2 bases respectively, with 9 bases between them. CDR1 and CDR2 (germline): SGHAT, FQNNGV. The CDR3 loop reads CASSSSPAYEQYF. The CDR3 DNA is TGTGCCAGCAGCTCGAGCCCCGCCTACGAGCAGTACTTC. Together with reference TRBV11-2 and TRBJ2-7, the CDR3 gives the full variable domain: EAGVAQSPRYKIIEKRQSVAFWCNPISGHATLYWYQQILGQGPKLLIQFQNNGVVDDSQLPKDRFSAERLKGVDSTLKIQPAKLEDSAVYLCASSSSPAYEQYFGPGTRLTVT.

This chain joins TRBV6-6 and TRBJ1-1, with a tentative D call TRBD1 (5 bases). The CDR3 is 13 amino acids. V gave up 2 bases and J gave up 5 bases, with 9 bases separating them. CDR1 is MNHNY, CDR2 SVGAGI, per germline (reference sequence). The CDR3 here is CASSYGGRTEAFF. For the CDR3, the DNA is TGTGCCAGCAGTTACGGGGGAAGAACTGAAGCTTTCTTT.

The rearrangement links TRBV7-9 to TRBJ2-5, with 11 bases fitting TRBD1. With V trimmed by 5 bases and J by 6 bases, 11 bases remained unmatched. Germline V gene sequence: CDR1 SEHNR, CDR2 FQNEAQ (reference sequence). The CDR3 has 16 amino acids. CDR3 residues: CASSATRDRGMKTQYF. CDR3 in DNA: TGTGCCAGCAGCGCCACCCGGGACAGGGGGATGAAGACCCAGTACTTC.

This clone was found once. The chain employs TRBV5-1 and TRBJ1-1, with TRBD1 as a possible D gene (5 bases). Trimming removed 4 bases from V and 4 bases from J, with 11 bases in between. Germline V gene sequence: CDR1 SGHRS, CDR2 YFSETQ. This CDR3 spans 13 amino acids. The CDR3 bases are TGCGCCAGCAGCCCCTCCGGGGGCACTGAAGCTTTCTTT. Translation: CASSPSGGTEAFF. Drawing the rest from reference TRBV5-1 and TRBJ1-1, the complete variable domain is KAGVTQTPRYLIKTRGQQVTLSCSPISGHRSVSWYQQTPGQGLQFLFEYFSETQRNKGNFPGRFSGRQFSNSRSEMNVSTLELGDSALYLCASSPSGGTEAFFGQGTRLTVV.

In regard to this clone: This CDR3 is also generated by other DNA sequences in the sample. The chain links TRBV4-1 to TRBJ2-1; a weak D match, TRBD2 (5 bases). The CDR3 runs to 15 residues. The V gene lost 0 bases and the J gene lost 1 base, with 7 bases spanning the gap. Germline CDR1 is MGHRA and CDR2 is YSYEKL. The CDR3 DNA sequence: TGCGCCAGCAGCCAAGATAGAGGGTCCTACAATGAGCAGTTCTTC. Translation: CASSQDRGSYNEQFF.

The gene calls are TRBV5-4 and TRBJ1-2; D is ambiguous. This CDR3 is built from 15 residues. The germline V gene has CDR1 SGHNT and CDR2 YYREEE (reference sequence). Trimming removed 4 bases at V and 2 bases at J, with 15 bases between. The CDR3 is CASSPGTGINYGYTF. The CDR3, as DNA: TGTGCCAGCAGCCCTGGTACCGGGATCAACTATGGCTACACCTTC.

A single count supports this clone. The chain couples TRBV6-6 to TRBJ2-5; 7 bases map to TRBD2. Germline lookup yields CDR1 MNHNY and CDR2 SVGAGI (reference sequence). The CDR3 totals 15 residues. V trimming: 6 bases; J trimming: 4 bases; junction bases outside the gene matches: 11. CDR3 DNA sequence: TGTGCCAGCAGAGCGGGACCAAGGGTAGCAGAGACCCAGTACTTC. Translation gives CASRAGPRVAETQYF.

The chain recombines TRBV2 with TRBJ1-1, with D hard to call. The CDR3 has 12 amino acids. The germline V and J ends were trimmed by 7 bases and 2 bases, with 8 bases remaining between them. Germline V gene sequence: CDR1 SNHLY, CDR2 FYNNEI. In DNA, the CDR3 is TGTGCCAGCATCTGGGGTAACACTGAAGCTTTCTTT. Residues: CASIWGNTEAFF.

Of note for this clone: Other DNA sequences within the sample encode an identical CDR3. V gene TRBV2 combines with J gene TRBJ1-1, with 7 positions matching TRBD1. The CDR3 covers 15 residues. Germline trimming cut 1 base from V and 0 bases from J; bases unmatched to any gene: 2. CDR1 and CDR2 from the germline V gene are SNHLY and FYNNEI. The CDR3 protein is CASSEGQGMNTEAFF. CDR3 coding DNA: TGTGCCAGCAGTGAAGGACAGGGTATGAACACTGAAGCTTTCTTT.

This sequence joins TRBV10-2 and TRBJ2-7; D not certain. The CDR3 extends over 15 amino acids. The germline V and J ends were trimmed by 4 bases and 0 bases, with 13 bases remaining between them. Germline V CDR1 and CDR2: WSHSY, SAAADI. CDR3 amino acids: CASSVFSRSSYEQYF. The CDR3 DNA sequence: TGCGCCAGCAGTGTATTTTCCAGAAGCTCCTACGAGCAGTACTTC.

The V call is TRBV7-9, the J call TRBJ2-7, with 7 bases matching TRBD2. The germline V gene encodes CDR1 SEHNR and CDR2 FQNEAQ (reference sequence). The length of the CDR3 is 19 residues. V was pared by 2 bases and J by 1 base, with 17 bases of the junction left unmatched. This CDR3 is CASSLKAGDVGPTSYEQYF. The CDR3 DNA sequence: TGTGCCAGCAGCTTAAAGGCGGGGGATGTAGGTCCGACATCCTACGAGCAGTACTTC. The full variable domain, with the rest looked up from reference TRBV7-9 and TRBJ2-7, is DTGVSQNPRHKITKRGQNVTFRCDPISEHNRLYWYRQTLGQGPEFLTYFQNEAQLEKSRLLSDRFSAERPKGSFSTLEIQRTEQGDSAMYLCASSLKAGDVGPTSYEQYFGPGTRLTVT.